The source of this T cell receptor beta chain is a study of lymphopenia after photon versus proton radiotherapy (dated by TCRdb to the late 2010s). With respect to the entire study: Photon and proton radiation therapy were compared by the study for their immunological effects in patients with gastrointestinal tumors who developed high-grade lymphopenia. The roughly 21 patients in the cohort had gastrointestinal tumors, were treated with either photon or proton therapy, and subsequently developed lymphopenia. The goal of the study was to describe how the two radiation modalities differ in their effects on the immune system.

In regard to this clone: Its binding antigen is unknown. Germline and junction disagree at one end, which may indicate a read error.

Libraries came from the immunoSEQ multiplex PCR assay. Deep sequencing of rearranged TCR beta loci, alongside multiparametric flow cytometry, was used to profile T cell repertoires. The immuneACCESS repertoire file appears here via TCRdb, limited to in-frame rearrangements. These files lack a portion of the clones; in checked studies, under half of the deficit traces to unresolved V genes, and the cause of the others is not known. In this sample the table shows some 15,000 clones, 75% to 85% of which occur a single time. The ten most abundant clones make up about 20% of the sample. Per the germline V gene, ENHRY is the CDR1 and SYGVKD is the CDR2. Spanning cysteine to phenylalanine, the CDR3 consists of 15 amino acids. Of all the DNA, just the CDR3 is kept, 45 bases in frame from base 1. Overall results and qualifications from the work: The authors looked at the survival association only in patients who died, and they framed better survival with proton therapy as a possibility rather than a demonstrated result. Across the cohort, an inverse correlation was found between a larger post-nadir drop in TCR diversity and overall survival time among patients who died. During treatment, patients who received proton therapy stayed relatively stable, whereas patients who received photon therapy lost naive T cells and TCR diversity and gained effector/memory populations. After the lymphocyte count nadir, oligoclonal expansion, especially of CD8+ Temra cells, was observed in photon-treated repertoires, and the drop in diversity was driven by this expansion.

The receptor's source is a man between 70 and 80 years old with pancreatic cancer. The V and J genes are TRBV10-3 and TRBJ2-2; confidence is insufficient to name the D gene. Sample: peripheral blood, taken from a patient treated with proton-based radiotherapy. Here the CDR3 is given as CASSEGPTNTGELFF. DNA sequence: TGTGCCAGCAGTGAAGGTCCAACGAACACCGGGGAGCTGTTTTTT.